The T cell receptor (beta chain) described here comes from a study of T cell responses to AZD1222 COVID-19 vaccine. Whole-study results and caveats: Repertoires were sampled only after the peak T cell response. Close to half of all spike-specific TCRs reportedly target regions of the variants that are unmutated.

The protocol was immunoSEQ multiplex PCR, while the TCRdb copy is restricted to in-frame clones and leaves out a portion. The sample yields some 120,000 clones, 70% to 90% seen once. CDR1 and CDR2 (germline): SGHTA, FQGTGA. This CDR3 is built from 14 residues. V lost 0 bases and J lost 7, with 12 bases in between. Turning to this clone: The antigen is undetermined.

V gene TRBV7-3 combines with J gene TRBJ1-2; D remains unclear. The receptor's source is an adult in good health. The sequences come from peripheral blood, collected on day 0 of MenACWY control vaccination. The CDR3 reads CASSLTMEGGGYTF. In DNA form, the CDR3 reads TGTGCCAGCAGCTTAACCATGGAGGGAGGTGGCTACACCTTC. Based on the CDR3 plus reference TRBV7-3 and TRBJ1-2, the full variable domain is GAGVSQTPSNKVTEKGKYVELRCDPISGHTALYWYRQSLGQGPEFLIYFQGTGAADDSGLPNDRFFAVRPEGSVSTLKIQRTERGDSAVYLCASSLTMEGGGYTFGSGTRLTVV.